This is a list of T cell receptor beta chains from one sample in a study of blood T cell repertoires in COVID-19. Sequenced by immunoSEQ multiplex PCR; TCRdb stores in-frame clones only, minus some. The sample has 150,000 to 200,000 clones, roughly 92% seen once. The sequenced sample was peripheral blood. The receptors come from a man younger than 45 with COVID-19, enrolled during active disease. CDR3s include the opening cysteine and the closing phenylalanine or tryptophan. The order of the fields is clone size, D gene, J gene, V gene, CDR3 protein, CDR3 DNA. A D gene is named only where the DNA matches it firmly. Size is stated for part of the rows, as once, few or many counts, or as a class when the clone is expanded.

. . TRBJ2-7 TRBV7-9 CASSLSGAVAYEQYF TGTGCCAGCAGCTTAAGTGGGGCAGTTGCCTACGAGCAGTACTTC
. . TRBJ1-5 TRBV6-5 CASSPGGGRQPQHF TGTGCCAGCAGCCCCGGGGGAGGGCGTCAGCCCCAGCATTTT
. . TRBJ2-5 TRBV6-5 CASSYSGWAAQETQYF TGTGCCAGCAGTTACTCAGGCTGGGCAGCCCAAGAGACCCAGTACTTC
few TRBD1 TRBJ1-1 TRBV5-4 CASSDRASGGGTEAFF TGTGCCAGCAGCGACAGGGCGTCTGGCGGCGGCACTGAAGCTTTCTTT
. . TRBJ2-2 TRBV4-1 CASSQLRGTGELFF TGCGCCAGCAGCCAATTAAGGGGTACCGGGGAGCTGTTTTTT
. . TRBJ1-1 TRBV5-1 CASSLEEATGTEAFF TGCGCCAGCAGCCTGGAGGAGGCAACGGGCACTGAAGCTTTCTTT
. TRBD1 TRBJ1-1 TRBV6-1 CASSETGKWMNTEAFF TGTGCCAGCAGTGAGACAGGGAAATGGATGAACACTGAAGCTTTCTTT
. TRBD1 TRBJ1-6 TRBV3-1/TRBV3-2 CASSQEGGQGHNSPLHF TGTGCCAGCAGCCAAGAAGGGGGACAGGGTCATAATTCACCCCTCCACTTT
few TRBD1 TRBJ2-2 TRBV10-1 CASSETQGTGELFF TGCGCCAGCAGTGAGACACAGGGGACCGGGGAGCTGTTTTTT
. . TRBJ2-6 TRBV6-6 CATSGLGRSGANVLTF TGTGCCACATCGGGACTGGGGCGCTCTGGGGCCAACGTCCTGACTTTC
. . TRBJ1-1 TRBV5-1 CASSSSVIRGPNTEAFF TGCGCCAGCAGCTCATCCGTAATAAGAGGCCCTAACACTGAAGCTTTCTTT
. TRBD1 TRBJ1-1 TRBV7-2 CASSLGRGLNTEAFF TGTGCCAGCAGCTTAGGCAGGGGGCTGAACACTGAAGCTTTCTTT
. TRBD1 TRBJ2-1 TRBV19 CASSIPETGGSEQFF TGTGCCAGTAGTATTCCTGAGACAGGGGGTTCTGAGCAGTTCTTC
. . TRBJ1-5 TRBV12-1 CASSFLSRGNQPQHF TGTGCCAGCAGCTTTCTGTCGCGGGGCAATCAGCCCCAGCATTTT
few TRBD1 TRBJ2-7 TRBV19 CASSGRTGSNEQYF TGTGCCAGTAGTGGACGGACAGGTTCGAACGAGCAGTACTTC
. . TRBJ2-3 TRBV3-1/TRBV3-2 CASSPDWLARTDTQYF TGTGCCAGCAGCCCAGACTGGCTCGCCCGCACAGATACGCAGTATTTT
. . TRBJ2-7 TRBV3-1/TRBV3-2 CASRLGAGQQYF TGTGCCAGCAGACTTGGGGCGGGGCAGCAGTACTTC
once . TRBJ2-3 TRBV3-1/TRBV3-2 CASSQEHPGLHTDTQYF TGTGCCAGCAGCCAAGAACATCCAGGGCTCCACACAGATACGCAGTATTTT
. . TRBJ2-7 TRBV13 CASSFGSAAYEQYF TGTGCCAGCAGCTTCGGGTCGGCCGCCTACGAGCAGTACTTC
. . TRBJ1-3 TRBV6-5 CASSYSPSTGNTIYF TGTGCCAGCAGTTACAGCCCGTCCACCGGAAACACCATATATTTT
. TRBD1 TRBJ1-1 TRBV18 CASSPASTGRTEAFF TGTGCCAGCTCACCGGCCTCGACAGGGAGGACTGAAGCTTTCTTT
. TRBD1 TRBJ1-4 TRBV19 CASSPGTGRGEKLFF TGTGCCAGTAGTCCCGGGACAGGGAGGGGAGAAAAACTGTTTTTT
. TRBD1 TRBJ1-5 TRBV19 CASRWTGVNQPQHF TGTGCCAGTAGATGGACAGGGGTAAATCAGCCCCAGCATTTT
. . TRBJ1-2 TRBV28 CASSLGAAGYGYTF TGTGCCAGCAGTTTGGGCGCGGCAGGGTATGGCTACACCTTC
. TRBD1 TRBJ1-2 TRBV29-1 CSVEPPDRANYGYTF TGCAGCGTTGAACCCCCGGACAGGGCTAACTATGGCTACACCTTC
. . TRBJ2-2 TRBV6-6 CASGEGQLLGELFF TGTGCCAGCGGGGAGGGACAACTATTGGGGGAGCTGTTTTTT
. TRBD1 TRBJ1-5 TRBV18 CASSPDRGSSNQPQHF TGTGCCAGCTCACCTGACAGGGGCTCGTCCAATCAGCCCCAGCATTTT
. . TRBJ1-5 TRBV6-5 CASSLARGYQPQHF TGTGCCAGCAGTCTCGCCAGGGGTTATCAGCCCCAGCATTTT
. . TRBJ2-3 TRBV4-1 CASCLGGRGDTQYF TGCGCCAGCTGCCTCGGGGGGCGAGGAGATACGCAGTATTTT
. TRBD1 TRBJ1-3 TRBV7-7 CASSPTGAGNTIYF TGTGCCAGCAGCCCTACAGGGGCTGGAAACACCATATATTTT
. . TRBJ2-3 TRBV7-9 CASSYGLADTQYF TGTGCCAGCAGCTACGGGTTAGCAGATACGCAGTATTTT
. . TRBJ1-2 TRBV18 CASSSDYGYTF TGTGCCAGCTCATCCGACTATGGCTACACCTTC
. TRBD1 TRBJ1-1 TRBV29-1 CSAMDRDDTEAFF TGCAGCGCTATGGACAGGGATGACACTGAAGCTTTCTTT
once . TRBJ2-2 TRBV3-1/TRBV3-2 CASSHTIRVNTGELFF TGTGCCAGCAGCCACACTATCAGGGTTAACACCGGGGAGCTGTTTTTT
. TRBD1 TRBJ2-7 TRBV5-4 CASSSGRGLSYEQYF TGTGCCAGCAGCTCAGGCAGGGGGTTATCGTACGAGCAGTACTTC
. TRBD1 TRBJ1-2 TRBV6-1 CASSDGQGAAYGYTF TGTGCCAGCAGTGATGGACAGGGGGCCGCCTATGGCTACACCTTC
. . TRBJ2-6 TRBV5-1 CASSPDSLSGANVLTF TGCGCCAGCAGCCCGGACAGCCTCTCTGGGGCCAACGTCCTGACTTTC
. . TRBJ2-7 TRBV4-2 CASSQGMTGSYEQYF TGTGCCAGCAGCCAAGGCATGACAGGATCCTACGAGCAGTACTTC
. TRBD2 TRBJ2-4 TRBV5-1 CASSTLADLAKNIQYF TGCGCCAGCAGTACCCTAGCGGACCTAGCCAAAAACATTCAGTACTTC
. . TRBJ1-2 TRBV19 CASSRPGGASLGYTF TGTGCCAGTAGCAGACCGGGGGGGGCGTCGTTAGGCTACACCTTC
. . TRBJ2-7 TRBV5-1 CASRSQRSSYEQYF TGCGCCAGCAGATCACAGAGAAGCTCCTACGAGCAGTACTTC
. TRBD1 TRBJ2-3 TRBV11-3 CASSFTGDGTDTQYF TGTGCCAGCAGCTTTACAGGGGACGGCACAGATACGCAGTATTTT
. TRBD1 TRBJ2-5 TRBV25-1 CASLAGTGTQETQYF TGTGCCAGCCTAGCCGGGACAGGGACCCAAGAGACCCAGTACTTC
. . TRBJ2-1 TRBV5-1 CASSLGGLHNEQFF TGCGCCAGCAGCTTGGGCGGACTCCACAATGAGCAGTTCTTC
. . TRBJ1-1 TRBV27 CASRTRRTNTEAFF TGTGCCAGCAGGACTCGGCGAACGAACACTGAAGCTTTCTTT
. . TRBJ1-2 TRBV24-1 CATRGAPYGYTF TGTGCCACCAGGGGGGCGCCGTATGGCTACACCTTC
once TRBD1 TRBJ2-7 TRBV5-1 CASSLFRDRGQTYEQYF TGCGCCAGCAGCTTGTTCCGGGACAGGGGACAAACCTACGAGCAGTACTTC
. . TRBJ2-1 TRBV5-4 CASSLVKGVDSDEQFF TGTGCCAGCAGCTTGGTGAAGGGGGTCGATTCTGATGAGCAGTTCTTC